This T cell receptor beta chain is from a study of shared clonotypes between healthy human individuals. In the naive CD8 group, cells lacked CD45RO and were positively selected for CCR7, so terminally differentiated effector memory CD45RA+ cells were left out. Sequencing was performed with immunoSEQ multiplex PCR; in TCRdb, only in-frame clones are kept and a portion is missing. This repertoire shows under 700,000 clones, 85% to 95% found once; its top ten account for approximately 0.11%. The length of the CDR3 is 15 residues. Germline V CDR1 and CDR2: SGDLS, YYNGEE. Unmatched junction bases numbered 5, after V lost 4 bases and J lost 1 base.

The V and J genes are TRBV9 and TRBJ1-2, with TRBD1 matching over 9 bases. Sequenced input: naive CD8+ T cells sorted from blood. This clonotype was obtained from a woman in her thirties in good health. The CDR3, as DNA: TGTGCCAGCAGCACCGGACAGGGGAATAACTATGGCTACACCTTC. It codes for CASSTGQGNNYGYTF.